These 5 T cell receptor beta chains share one sample of origin, sequenced in a study of blood T cell repertoires in COVID-19. Only in-frame clones appear in the TCRdb table, and some are missing; sequencing was by immunoSEQ multiplex PCR. The sample includes around 700,000 clones, 80% to 90% seen only once; the top ten take approximately 0.25%. The sample comprised peripheral blood. These receptors were collected from a woman aged 18-29 years with acute or convalescent COVID-19.

The chain links TRBV12-5 to TRBJ2-7; 12 bases fit TRBD1. The CDR3 is 15 residues long. CDR1 is LGHNT, CDR2 FRNRAP, per germline. The V and J ends lost 6 bases and 2 bases, in that order; junction bases with no gene match: 5. Written as DNA, the CDR3 is TGTGCTAGTGGCTCCGGGACAGGGGGCCCCTACGAGCAGTACTTC. Its protein is CASGSGTGGPYEQYF.

This rearrangement joins TRBV5-4 to TRBJ1-2; 8 nucleotides match TRBD1. CDR1 SGHNT and CDR2 YYREEE come from the germline V gene (reference sequence). The J segment lost 7 bases and the V segment lost 3 bases, leaving 5 bases of the junction unmatched. The CDR3 totals 13 residues. CDR3 in DNA: TGTGCCAGCAGCTATGGACAGGGTGTTGGCTACACCTTC. Translation: CASSYGQGVGYTF.

This chain uses TRBV3-1 (or the pseudogene TRBV3-2) with TRBJ1-5, with a possible D match to TRBD1 (6 bases). The ends were cut back, 3 bases at V and 5 bases at J, with 8 bases in the middle. Germline V gene data show CDR1 as LGHDT and CDR2 as YNNKEL (reference sequence). The CDR3 length is 13 residues. The CDR3 is CASSHEGDQPQHF. In DNA form, the CDR3 reads TGTGCCAGCAGCCACGAGGGGGATCAGCCCCAGCATTTT.

The V and J genes are TRBV3-1 (or the pseudogene TRBV3-2) and TRBJ2-3; D gene ambiguous. Germline loops: CDR1 LGHDT, CDR2 YNNKEL (reference sequence). The CDR3 has 11 amino acids. The V end lost 5 bases, the J end lost 5 bases, and 5 bases lay between the germline ends. The CDR3 reads CASSYRDTQYF. The CDR3 bases are TGTGCCAGCAGCTACAGAGATACGCAGTATTTT.

To note about this clone: Within the sample, other DNA sequences also encode this same CDR3. The CDR3 sequence is CASSPSGQPQHF. The DNA for the CDR3 is TGTGCCAGCTCACCATCAGGACAGCCCCAGCATTTT. This chain uses TRBV18 with TRBJ1-5; D remains unclear. V was trimmed by 2 bases and J by 7 bases, leaving 6 bases between them. CDR3 size: 12 residues. The germline CDR1 and CDR2 sequences are KGHSH and LQKENI.